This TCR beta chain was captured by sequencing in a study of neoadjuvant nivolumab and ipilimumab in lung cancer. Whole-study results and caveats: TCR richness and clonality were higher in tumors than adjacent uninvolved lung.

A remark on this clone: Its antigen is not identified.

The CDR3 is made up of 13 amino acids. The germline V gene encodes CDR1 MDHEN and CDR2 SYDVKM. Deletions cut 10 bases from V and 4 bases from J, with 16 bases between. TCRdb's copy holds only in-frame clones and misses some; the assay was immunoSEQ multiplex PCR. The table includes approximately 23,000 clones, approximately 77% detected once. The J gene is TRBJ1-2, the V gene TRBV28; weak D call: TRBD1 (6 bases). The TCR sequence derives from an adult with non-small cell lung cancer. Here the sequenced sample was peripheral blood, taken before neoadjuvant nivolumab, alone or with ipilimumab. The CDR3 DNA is TGTGCCACCTGGGCCCGGGACACCTATGGCTACACCTTC. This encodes CATWARDTYGYTF.